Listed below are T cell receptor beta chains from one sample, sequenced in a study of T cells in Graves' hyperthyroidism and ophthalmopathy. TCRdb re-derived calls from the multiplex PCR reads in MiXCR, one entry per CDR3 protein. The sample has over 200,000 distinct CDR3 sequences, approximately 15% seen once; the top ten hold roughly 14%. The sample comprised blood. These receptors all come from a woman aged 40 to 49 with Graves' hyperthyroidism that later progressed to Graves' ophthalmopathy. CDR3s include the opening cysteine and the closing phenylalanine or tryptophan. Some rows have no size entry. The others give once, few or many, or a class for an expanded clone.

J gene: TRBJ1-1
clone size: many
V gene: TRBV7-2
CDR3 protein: CASSSPRRGPKSEAFF

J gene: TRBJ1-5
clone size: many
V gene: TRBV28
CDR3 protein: CASSSTGAGNQPQHF

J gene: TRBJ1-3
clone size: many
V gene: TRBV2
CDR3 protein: CASFKGRSGNTIYF

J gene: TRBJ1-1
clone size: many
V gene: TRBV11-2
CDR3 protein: CASSLGAGGTTEAFF

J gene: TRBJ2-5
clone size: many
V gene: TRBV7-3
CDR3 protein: CASSISGRGETQYF

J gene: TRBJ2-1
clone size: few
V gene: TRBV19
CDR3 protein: CASSEGGRIGEQFF

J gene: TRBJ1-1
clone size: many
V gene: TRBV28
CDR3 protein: CASGSEGVGTEAFF

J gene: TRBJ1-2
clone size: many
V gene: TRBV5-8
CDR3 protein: CASSARQRKFPFNYGYTF

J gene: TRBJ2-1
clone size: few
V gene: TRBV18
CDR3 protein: CASSPLAGGWNEQFF

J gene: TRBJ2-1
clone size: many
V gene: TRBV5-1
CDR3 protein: CASSPAKIAASSYNEQFF

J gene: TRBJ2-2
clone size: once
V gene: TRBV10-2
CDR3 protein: CACKGTGELFF

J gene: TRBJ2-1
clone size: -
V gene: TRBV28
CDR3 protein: CASSQAASGRPSSYNEQFF

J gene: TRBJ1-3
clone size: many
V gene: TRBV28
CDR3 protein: CASSSGQGRTGNTIYF

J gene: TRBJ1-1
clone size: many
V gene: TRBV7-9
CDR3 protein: CASSLGQATEAFF

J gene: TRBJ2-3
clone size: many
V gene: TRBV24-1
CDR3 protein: CATGIPGTDTQYF

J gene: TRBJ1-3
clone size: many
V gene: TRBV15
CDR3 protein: CATSRLPRASGNTIYF

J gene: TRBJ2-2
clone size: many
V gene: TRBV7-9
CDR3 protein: CASSFAPSPTGELFF

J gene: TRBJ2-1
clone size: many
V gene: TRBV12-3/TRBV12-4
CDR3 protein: CASTQTVSYNEQFF

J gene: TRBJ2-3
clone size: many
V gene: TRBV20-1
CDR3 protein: CSALRPSTDTQYF

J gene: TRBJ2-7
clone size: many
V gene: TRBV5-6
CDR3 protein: CASSLRTSGIYEQYF

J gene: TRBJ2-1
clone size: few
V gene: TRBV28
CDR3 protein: CASSLRTSGRSYNERFF

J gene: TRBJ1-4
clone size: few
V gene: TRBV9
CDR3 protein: CASSAGYIATNEKLFF

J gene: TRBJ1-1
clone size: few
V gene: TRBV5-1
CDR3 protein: CASSLGWQGRTEAFF

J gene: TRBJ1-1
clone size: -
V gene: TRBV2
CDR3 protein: CASSEFLTELYLGTEAFF

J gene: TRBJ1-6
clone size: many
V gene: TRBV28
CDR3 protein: CASSTPSRGAPYNSPLHF

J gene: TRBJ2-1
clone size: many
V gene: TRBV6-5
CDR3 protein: CASSYSRQATNEQFF

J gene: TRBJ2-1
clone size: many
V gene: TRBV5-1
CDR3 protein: CASSRTRVSQEQFF

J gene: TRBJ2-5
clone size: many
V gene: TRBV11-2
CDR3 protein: CASSFLSGRETQYF

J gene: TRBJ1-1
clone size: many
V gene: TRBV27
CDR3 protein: CASSYHTGVNTEAFF

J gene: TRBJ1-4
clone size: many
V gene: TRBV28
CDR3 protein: CASSGDSQNEKLFF

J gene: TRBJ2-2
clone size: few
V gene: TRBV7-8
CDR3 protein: CASSERLAGGTGEPFF